The 11 T cell receptor beta chains in this list originate from one sample, sequenced in a study of blood T cell repertoires in COVID-19. The repertoire was sequenced with immunoSEQ multiplex PCR; TCRdb's copy has only in-frame clones and lacks some. The sample holds roughly 230,000 clones, around 87% seen once. Source material: peripheral blood. The receptor set was obtained from a woman aged 60 to 75 with COVID-19, enrolled during active disease.

The chain employs TRBV30 and TRBJ1-2; D may be TRBD1 (6 bases). From germline, CDR1 is GTSNPN and CDR2 SVGIG (reference sequence). V lost 8 bases to trimming and J lost 4 bases, with 14 bases between them. The CDR3 extends over 12 amino acids. The CDR3 loop reads CAQYREAYGYTF. CDR3 nucleotides: TGTGCCCAATACAGGGAAGCCTATGGCTACACCTTC.

The CDR3 loop reads CASSQSIRELDEQFF. CDR3 sequence (DNA): TGTGCCAGCAGCCAAAGTATACGCGAACTCGATGAGCAGTTCTTC. The chain has TRBV3-1 (or the pseudogene TRBV3-2) and TRBJ2-1; no definite D call. The CDR3 length is 15 residues. Germline V gene lookup returns CDR1 LGHDT and CDR2 YNNKEL (reference sequence). Trimming took off 2 bases at V and 8 bases at J, with 16 bases between the two ends.

The gene calls are TRBV6-5 and TRBJ1-3; no reliable D call. The germline V gene encodes CDR1 MNHEY and CDR2 SVGAGI. The CDR3 totals 14 residues. Trimming left V 9 bases short and J 0 bases short, with 12 bases between. The CDR3 spells CASQEAISGNTIYF. As DNA, the CDR3 is TGTGCCAGTCAGGAGGCAATCTCTGGAAACACCATATATTTT.

This chain links TRBV19 with TRBJ1-2, with TRBD1 matching 7 bases. Per germline, CDR1 LNHDA and CDR2 SQIVND (reference sequence). The trim removed 5 bases at V and 0 bases at J, leaving 3 bases unmatched. The CDR3 sequence is 14 residues long. The CDR3 bases are TGTGCCAGTAGTCAGGGGGACCCTAACTATGGCTACACCTTC. It specifies CASSQGDPNYGYTF.

The gene calls are TRBV6-5 and TRBJ2-7, with TRBD1 identical over 9 bases. The CDR3 is 14 residues long. The trim removed 6 bases at V and 6 bases at J, leaving 9 bases unmatched. Germline V lookup: CDR1 MNHEY, CDR2 SVGAGI. This CDR3 reads CASSLDRGMGEQYF. The CDR3 DNA reads TGTGCCAGCAGCTTGGACAGGGGTATGGGCGAGCAGTACTTC.

The J gene is TRBJ2-1, the V gene TRBV13, with D perhaps matching TRBD2 (7 bases). Germline V gene lookup returns CDR1 PRHDT and CDR2 FYEKMQ (reference sequence). The CDR3 runs to 18 residues. V lost 3 bases to trimming and J lost 4 bases, with 22 bases between them. CDR3 protein: CASSFGSVGGGPYNEQFF. The CDR3 nucleotides read TGTGCCAGCAGCTTTGGGAGCGTTGGCGGGGGCCCTTACAATGAGCAGTTCTTC. The full variable domain, in which reference TRBV13 and TRBJ2-1 provide the parts outside the CDR3, is AAGVIQSPRHLIKEKRETATLKCYPIPRHDTVYWYQQGPGQDPQFLISFYEKMQSDKGSIPDRFSAQQFSDYHSELNMSSLELGDSALYFCASSFGSVGGGPYNEQFFGPGTRLTVL.

This CDR3 reads CASSIYLLSGNTIYF. The CDR3 DNA sequence: TGTGCCAGCAGCATATATCTTCTCTCTGGAAACACCATATATTTT. V gene TRBV5-6 combines with J gene TRBJ1-3; D call uncertain. V was clipped by 4 bases and J by 0 bases, with 11 bases between them. CDR3 length: 15 residues. The V gene's germline CDR1 is SGHDT and CDR2 YYEEEE.

This clone was seen repeatedly, ten times or more. J is TRBJ2-2 and V is TRBV9; weak D call: TRBD2 (6 bases). The CDR3 has 16 residues. V gave up 4 bases and J gave up 0 bases, with 13 bases separating them. The germline gives CDR1 SGDLS, CDR2 YYNGEE. The CDR3, as DNA: TGTGCCAGCAGCCCTCGGGAGCGCGCGAACACCGGGGAGCTGTTTTTT. This codes for CASSPRERANTGELFF.

This sequence joins TRBV4-1 and TRBJ1-6, with D hard to call. There are 18 residues in the CDR3. Germline assignment: CDR1 MGHRA and CDR2 YSYEKL. Trimming took off 0 bases at V and 0 bases at J, with 12 bases between the two ends. CDR3 DNA: TGCGCCAGCAGCCAAGATCTGCCAGCGAGCTCCTATAATTCACCCCTCCACTTT. Translated: CASSQDLPASSYNSPLHF.

This clone was detected once. V and J are TRBV7-2 and TRBJ1-2; 8 positions agree with TRBD1. With V trimmed by 7 bases and J by 4 bases, 11 bases remained unmatched. CDR1 and CDR2 (germline): SGHTA, FQGNSA. This CDR3 is built from 15 residues. The CDR3: CASIATTGVPYGYTF. In nucleotides, the CDR3 is TGTGCCAGCATCGCAACGACAGGGGTCCCCTATGGCTACACCTTC. The full variable domain, its missing parts supplied by reference TRBV7-2 and TRBJ1-2, is GAGVSQSPSNKVTEKGKDVELRCDPISGHTALYWYRQSLGQGLEFLIYFQGNSAPDKSGLPSDRFSAERTGGSVSTLTIQRTQQEDSAVYLCASIATTGVPYGYTFGSGTRLTVV.

The chain has TRBV5-6 and TRBJ1-6; TRBD1 agrees at 7 bases. Germline lookup yields CDR1 SGHDT and CDR2 YYEEEE. V was pared by 3 bases and J by 9 bases, with 6 bases of the junction left unmatched. There are 14 residues in the CDR3. The CDR3 loop reads CASSWGTDLSPLHF. The CDR3 DNA reads as TGTGCCAGCAGCTGGGGGACAGACCTTTCACCCCTCCACTTT.